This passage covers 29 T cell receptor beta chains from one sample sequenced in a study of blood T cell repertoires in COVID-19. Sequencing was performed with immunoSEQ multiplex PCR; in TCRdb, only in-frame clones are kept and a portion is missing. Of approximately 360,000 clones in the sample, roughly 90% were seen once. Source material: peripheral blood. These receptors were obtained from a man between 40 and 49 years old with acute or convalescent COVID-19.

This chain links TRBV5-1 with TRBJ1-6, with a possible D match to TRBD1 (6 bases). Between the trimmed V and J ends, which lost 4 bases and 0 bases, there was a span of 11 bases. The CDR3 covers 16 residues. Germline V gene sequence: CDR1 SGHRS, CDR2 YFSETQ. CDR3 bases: TGCGCCAGCAGCGAGGGACACCTCTCCTATAATTCACCCCTCCACTTT. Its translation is CASSEGHLSYNSPLHF.

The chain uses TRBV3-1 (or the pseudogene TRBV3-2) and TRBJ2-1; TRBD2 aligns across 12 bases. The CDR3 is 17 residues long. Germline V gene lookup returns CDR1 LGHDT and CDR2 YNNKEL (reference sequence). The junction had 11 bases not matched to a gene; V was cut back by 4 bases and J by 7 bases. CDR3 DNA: TGTGCCAGCAGCCCTTGGCCTAGCGGGAGGGGGGGTAATGAGCAGTTCTTC. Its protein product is CASSPWPSGRGGNEQFF.

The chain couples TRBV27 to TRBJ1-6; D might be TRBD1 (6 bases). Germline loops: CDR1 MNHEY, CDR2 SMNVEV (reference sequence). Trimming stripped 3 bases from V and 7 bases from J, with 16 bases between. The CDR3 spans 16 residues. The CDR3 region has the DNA TGTGCCAGCAGTTTTTATGGGGGGGCGCGGAATTCACCCCTCCACTTT. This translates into CASSFYGGARNSPLHF.

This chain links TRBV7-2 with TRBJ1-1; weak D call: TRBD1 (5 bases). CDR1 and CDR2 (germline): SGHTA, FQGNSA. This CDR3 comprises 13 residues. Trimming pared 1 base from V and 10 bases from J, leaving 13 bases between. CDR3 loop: CASSLDRSLGAFF. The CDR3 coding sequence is TGTGCCAGCAGCTTAGACAGGTCCCTGGGAGCTTTCTTT.

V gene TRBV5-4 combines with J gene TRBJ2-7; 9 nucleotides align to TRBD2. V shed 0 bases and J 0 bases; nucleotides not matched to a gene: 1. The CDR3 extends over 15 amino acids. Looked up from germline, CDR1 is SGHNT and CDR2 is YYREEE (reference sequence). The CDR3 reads CASSLGAGGSYEQYF. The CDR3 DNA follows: TGTGCCAGCAGCTTGGGAGCGGGGGGCTCCTACGAGCAGTACTTC.

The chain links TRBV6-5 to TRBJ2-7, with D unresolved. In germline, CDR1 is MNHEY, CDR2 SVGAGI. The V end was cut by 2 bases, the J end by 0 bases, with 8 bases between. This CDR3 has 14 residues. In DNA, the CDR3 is TGTGCCAGCAGTTACGTTAGCAGCTCCTACGAGCAGTACTTC. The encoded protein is CASSYVSSSYEQYF.

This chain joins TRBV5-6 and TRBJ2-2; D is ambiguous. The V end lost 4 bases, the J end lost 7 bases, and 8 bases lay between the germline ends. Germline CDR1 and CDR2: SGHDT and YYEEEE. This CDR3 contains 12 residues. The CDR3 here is CASSPIVGELFF. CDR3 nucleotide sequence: TGTGCCAGCAGCCCCATTGTCGGGGAGCTGTTTTTT.

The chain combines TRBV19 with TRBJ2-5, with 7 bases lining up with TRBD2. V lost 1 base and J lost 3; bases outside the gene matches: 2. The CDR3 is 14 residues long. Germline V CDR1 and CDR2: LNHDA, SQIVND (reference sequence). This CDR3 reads CASSIAGGEETQYF. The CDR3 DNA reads TGTGCCAGTAGTATAGCGGGGGGAGAAGAGACCCAGTACTTC.

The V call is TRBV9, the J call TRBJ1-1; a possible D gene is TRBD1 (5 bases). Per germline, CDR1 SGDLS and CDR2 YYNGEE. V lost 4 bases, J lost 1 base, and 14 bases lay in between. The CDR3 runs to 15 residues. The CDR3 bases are TGTGCCAGCAGCCCTAGACAGATATCGAACACTGAAGCTTTCTTT. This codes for CASSPRQISNTEAFF.

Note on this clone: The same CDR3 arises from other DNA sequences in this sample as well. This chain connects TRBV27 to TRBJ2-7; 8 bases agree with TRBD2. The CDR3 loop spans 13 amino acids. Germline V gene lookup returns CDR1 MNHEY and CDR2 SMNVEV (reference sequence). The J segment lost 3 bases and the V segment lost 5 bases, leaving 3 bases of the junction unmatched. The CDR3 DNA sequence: TGTGCCAGCAGTCTCGGGACTAGCTACGAGCAGTACTTC. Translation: CASSLGTSYEQYF.

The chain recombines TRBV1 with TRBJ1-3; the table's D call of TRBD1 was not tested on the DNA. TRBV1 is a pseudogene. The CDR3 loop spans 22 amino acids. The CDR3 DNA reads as TGCACCAGCAGCCAAGACCGTGTTGTCGTGTGCAAGGGACAGAGGAAGGGAAACACCATATATTTT. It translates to CTSSQDRVVVCKGQRKGNTIYF.

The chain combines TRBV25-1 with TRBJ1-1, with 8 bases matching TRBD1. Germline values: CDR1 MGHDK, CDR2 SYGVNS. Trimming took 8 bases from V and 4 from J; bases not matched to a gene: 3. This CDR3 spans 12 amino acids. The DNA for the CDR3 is TGTGCCAGCGGAACAGGGGGCACTGAAGCTTTCTTT. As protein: CASGTGGTEAFF.

CDR3 protein: CATSRADRYNEQFF. The CDR3 nucleotides are TGTGCCACCAGCAGAGCTGACAGATACAATGAGCAGTTCTTC. The V and J genes are TRBV15 and TRBJ2-1; a possible D gene is TRBD1 (5 bases). Per the germline V gene, CDR1 is LNHNV and CDR2 is YYDKDF (reference sequence). The ends were cut back, 1 base at V and 4 bases at J, with 8 bases in the middle. The CDR3 is made up of 14 amino acids.

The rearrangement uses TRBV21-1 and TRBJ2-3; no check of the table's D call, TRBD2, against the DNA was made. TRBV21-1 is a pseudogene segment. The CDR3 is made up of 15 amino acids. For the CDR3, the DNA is TGTGCCAGCAGCTCAAGCGGACTCGGCCGGGATACGCAGTATTTT. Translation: CASSSSGLGRDTQYF.

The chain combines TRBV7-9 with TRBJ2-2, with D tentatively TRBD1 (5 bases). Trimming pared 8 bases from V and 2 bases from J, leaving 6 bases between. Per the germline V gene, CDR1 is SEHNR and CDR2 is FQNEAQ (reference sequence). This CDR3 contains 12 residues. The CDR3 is CASGQNTGELFF. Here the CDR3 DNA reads TGTGCCAGCGGACAAAACACCGGGGAGCTGTTTTTT.

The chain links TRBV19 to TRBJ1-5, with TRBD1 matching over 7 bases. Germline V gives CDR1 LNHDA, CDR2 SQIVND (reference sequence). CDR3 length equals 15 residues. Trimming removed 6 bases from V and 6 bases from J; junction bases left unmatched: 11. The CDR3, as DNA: TGTGCCAGTAGGCCCCCCTCAGGGGGACGTCAGCCCCAGCATTTT. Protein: CASRPPSGGRQPQHF.

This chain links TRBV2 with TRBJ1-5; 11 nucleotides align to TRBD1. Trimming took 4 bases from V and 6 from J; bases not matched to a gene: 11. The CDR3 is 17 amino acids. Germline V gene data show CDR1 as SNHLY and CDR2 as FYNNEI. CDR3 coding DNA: TGTGCCAGCAGTGTGTCCCCATGGACAGGGGGCTCTCAGCCCCAGCATTTT. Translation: CASSVSPWTGGSQPQHF.

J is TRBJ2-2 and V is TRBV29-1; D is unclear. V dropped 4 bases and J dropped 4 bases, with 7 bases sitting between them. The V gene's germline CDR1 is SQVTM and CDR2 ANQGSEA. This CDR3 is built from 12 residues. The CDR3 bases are TGCAGCGTTGTACCAGGCACCGGGGAGCTGTTTTTT. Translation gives CSVVPGTGELFF.

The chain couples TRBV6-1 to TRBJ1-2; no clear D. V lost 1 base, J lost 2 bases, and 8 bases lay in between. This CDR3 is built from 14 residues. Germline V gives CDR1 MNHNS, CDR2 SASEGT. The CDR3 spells CASSEGPRNYGYTF. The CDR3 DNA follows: TGTGCCAGCAGTGAAGGGCCCAGGAACTATGGCTACACCTTC.

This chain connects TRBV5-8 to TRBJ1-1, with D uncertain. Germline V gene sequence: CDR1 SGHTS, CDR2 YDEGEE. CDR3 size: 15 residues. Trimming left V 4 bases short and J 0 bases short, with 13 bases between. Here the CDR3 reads CASSLDLGVNTEAFF. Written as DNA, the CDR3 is TGTGCCAGCAGCCTTGATCTCGGTGTGAACACTGAAGCTTTCTTT.

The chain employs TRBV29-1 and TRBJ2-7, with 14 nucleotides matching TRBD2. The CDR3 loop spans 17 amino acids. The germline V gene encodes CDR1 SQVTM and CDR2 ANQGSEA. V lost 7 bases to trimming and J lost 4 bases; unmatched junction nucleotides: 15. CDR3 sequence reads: CSGTLRLAGGPSYEQYF. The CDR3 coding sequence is TGCAGCGGGACGCTAAGACTAGCGGGAGGGCCGTCATACGAGCAGTACTTC.

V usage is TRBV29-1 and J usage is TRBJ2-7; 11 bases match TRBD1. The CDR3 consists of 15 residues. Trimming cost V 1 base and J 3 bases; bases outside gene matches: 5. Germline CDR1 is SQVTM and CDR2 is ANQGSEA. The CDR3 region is CSVEGTGGSLYEQYF. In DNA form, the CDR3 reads TGCAGCGTTGAAGGGACAGGGGGCTCCCTCTACGAGCAGTACTTC.

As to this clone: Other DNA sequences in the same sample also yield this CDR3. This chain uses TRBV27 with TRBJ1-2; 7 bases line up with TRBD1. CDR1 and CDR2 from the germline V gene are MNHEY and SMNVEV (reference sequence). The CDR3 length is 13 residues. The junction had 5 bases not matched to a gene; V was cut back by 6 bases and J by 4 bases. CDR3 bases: TGTGCCAGCAGCTTAGGGGGCCTCTATGGCTACACCTTC. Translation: CASSLGGLYGYTF.

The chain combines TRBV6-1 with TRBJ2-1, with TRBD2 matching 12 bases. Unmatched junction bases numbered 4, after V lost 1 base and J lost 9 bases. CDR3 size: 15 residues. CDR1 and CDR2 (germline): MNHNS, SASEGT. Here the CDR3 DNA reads TGTGCCAGCAGTGAAGTCCTAGCGGGAGGGTCTGAGCAGTTCTTC. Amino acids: CASSEVLAGGSEQFF.

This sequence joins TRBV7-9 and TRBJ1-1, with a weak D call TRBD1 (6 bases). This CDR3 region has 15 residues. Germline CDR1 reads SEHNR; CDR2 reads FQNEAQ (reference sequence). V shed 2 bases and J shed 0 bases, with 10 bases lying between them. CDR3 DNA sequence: TGTGCCAGCAGCTTAACCGGGACAATGAACACTGAAGCTTTCTTT. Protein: CASSLTGTMNTEAFF. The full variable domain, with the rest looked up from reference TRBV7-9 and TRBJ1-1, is DTGVSQNPRHKITKRGQNVTFRCDPISEHNRLYWYRQTLGQGPEFLTYFQNEAQLEKSRLLSDRFSAERPKGSFSTLEIQRTEQGDSAMYLCASSLTGTMNTEAFFGQGTRLTVV.

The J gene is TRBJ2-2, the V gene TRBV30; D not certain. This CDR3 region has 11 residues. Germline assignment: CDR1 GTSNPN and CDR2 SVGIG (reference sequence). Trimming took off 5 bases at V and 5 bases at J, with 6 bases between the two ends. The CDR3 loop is CAWAGTGELFF. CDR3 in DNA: TGTGCCTGGGCCGGGACCGGGGAGCTGTTTTTT. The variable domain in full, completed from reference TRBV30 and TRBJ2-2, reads SQTIHQWPATLVQPVGSPLSLECTVEGTSNPNLYWYRQAAGRGLQLLFYSVGIGQISSEVPQNLSASRPQDRQFILSSKKLLLSDSGFYLCAWAGTGELFFGEGSRLTVL.

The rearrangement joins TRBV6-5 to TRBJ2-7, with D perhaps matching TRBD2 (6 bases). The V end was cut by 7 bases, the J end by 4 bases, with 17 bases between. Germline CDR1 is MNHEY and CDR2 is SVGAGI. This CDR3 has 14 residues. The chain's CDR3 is CASTSAPGRYEQYF. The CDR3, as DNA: TGTGCCAGCACTTCGGCCCCAGGGAGGTACGAGCAGTACTTC.

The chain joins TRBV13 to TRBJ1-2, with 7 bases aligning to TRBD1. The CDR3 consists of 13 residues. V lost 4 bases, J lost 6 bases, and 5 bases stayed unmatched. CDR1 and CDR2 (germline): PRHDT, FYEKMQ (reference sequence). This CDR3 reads CASSSGQSNGYTF. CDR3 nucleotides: TGTGCCAGCAGCTCGGGACAGAGCAATGGCTACACCTTC.

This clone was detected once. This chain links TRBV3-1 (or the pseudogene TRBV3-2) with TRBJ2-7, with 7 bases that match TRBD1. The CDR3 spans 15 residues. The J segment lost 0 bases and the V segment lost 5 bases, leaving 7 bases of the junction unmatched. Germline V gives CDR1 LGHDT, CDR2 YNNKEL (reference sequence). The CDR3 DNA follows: TGTGCCAGCAGCACCCGGACAGGAGTCTCCTACGAGCAGTACTTC. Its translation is CASSTRTGVSYEQYF.